This T cell receptor (beta chain) is drawn from a study of Tregs in tolerant kidney transplant recipients. Points on this clone: What it recognizes is unknown. The junction shows a germline mismatch at one end, possibly a read error.

This table comes from immunoSEQ multiplex PCR, and its TCRdb copy is limited to in-frame clones, with some not included. The sample includes 15,000 to 20,000 clones, approximately 57% of them seen just once. CDR3 size: 15 residues. From germline, CDR1 is SGHTA and CDR2 FQGNSA. The origin of this receptor is a human donor in good health. Sequenced input: Tregs from blood cultured with allogeneic cells. This chain uses TRBV7-2 with TRBJ1-1; perhaps TRBD1 as D (6 bases). CDR3 nucleotide sequence: TGTGCCAGCAGCCTAGCAAGGACAGCGAACACTGAAGCTTTCTTT. This translates into CASSLARTANTEAFF.